These 32 T cell receptor beta chains came from one sample sequenced in a study of blood T cell repertoires in COVID-19. Sequencing used immunoSEQ multiplex PCR; TCRdb keeps in-frame clones, though not all of them. The sample shows roughly 400,000 clones, approximately 88% of them seen only once. Sequenced: PBMCs or T cells enriched from blood (not recorded which). Receptor source: a middle-aged woman with acute COVID-19.

The chain links TRBV19 to TRBJ1-2; D unresolved. V was trimmed by 7 bases and J by 7 bases, leaving 16 bases between them. This CDR3 comprises 13 residues. Germline lookup yields CDR1 LNHDA and CDR2 SQIVND (reference sequence). CDR3 amino acids: CASIGLLVSGYTF. CDR3 nucleotide sequence: TGTGCCAGTATTGGACTGCTTGTCTCTGGCTACACCTTC.

The V and J genes are TRBV5-1 and TRBJ1-4, with unresolved D. Trimming removed 3 bases from V and 1 base from J, with 19 bases in between. The CDR3 is 18 residues long. Germline V gives CDR1 SGHRS, CDR2 YFSETQ. CDR3 in amino acids: CASSWWSSPPGTNEKLFF. DNA for the CDR3: TGCGCCAGCAGCTGGTGGTCTTCGCCCCCAGGAACTAATGAAAAACTGTTTTTT.

V and J are TRBV6-5 and TRBJ2-7; 8 nucleotides line up with TRBD1. Germline V gives CDR1 MNHEY, CDR2 SVGAGI. This CDR3 has 13 residues. Trimming took 7 bases from V and 3 from J; bases not matched to a gene: 5. The CDR3 region has the DNA TGTGCCAGCACCCTCGGACAGGGCTACGAGCAGTACTTC. Protein sequence: CASTLGQGYEQYF.

The rearrangement uses TRBV11-2 and TRBJ1-2; D is possibly TRBD1 (5 bases). CDR3 length equals 14 residues. In germline, CDR1 is SGHAT, CDR2 FQNNGV. Trimming stripped 6 bases from V and 8 bases from J, with 19 bases between. DNA for the CDR3: TGTGCCAGCAGGTTACAGGAATCCCCGGGGGGCTACACCTTC. Translating it yields CASRLQESPGGYTF.

This clone appeared a single time. DNA of the CDR3: TGTGCCACCGGGACAGGGGCGGCTTCTAATGAAAAACTGTTTTTT. This codes for CATGTGAASNEKLFF. The rearrangement links TRBV10-3 to TRBJ1-4; TRBD1 aligns across 10 bases. This CDR3 has 15 amino acids. The J segment lost 3 bases and the V segment lost 10 bases, leaving 8 bases of the junction unmatched. Germline V CDR1 and CDR2: ENHRY, SYGVKD.

This chain links TRBV24-1 with TRBJ2-1; unclear D gene. Deletions cut 9 bases from V and 6 bases from J, with 14 bases between. CDR3 length: 13 residues. Germline V gene data show CDR1 as KGHDR and CDR2 as SFDVKD. CDR3 DNA: TGTGCCACCGCCGACTCCGGGTTCAATGAGCAGTTCTTC. Residues: CATADSGFNEQFF.

V and J are TRBV20-1 and TRBJ2-2, with a tentative D call TRBD2 (5 bases). Trimming shortened V by 3 bases and J by 5 bases, and 7 bases separated the two germline ends. The CDR3 covers 12 residues. CDR1 and CDR2 (germline): DFQATT, SNEGSKA (reference sequence). This CDR3 is CSASRGTGELFF. The CDR3 DNA sequence: TGCAGTGCTAGTCGGGGTACCGGGGAGCTGTTTTTT.

The CDR3 DNA is TGTGCCAGCAGCCCGAGGTCCTACACCGGGGAGCTGTTTTTT. Its translation: CASSPRSYTGELFF. V is TRBV7-9 and J is TRBJ2-2; D is unclear. This CDR3 has 14 residues. The ends were cut back, 5 bases at V and 3 bases at J, with 10 bases in the middle. The germline gives CDR1 SEHNR, CDR2 FQNEAQ (reference sequence).

The rearrangement links TRBV5-6 to TRBJ1-2; no firm D call. CDR1 is SGHDT and CDR2 is YYEEEE in the germline V gene. V was pared by 1 base and J by 0 bases, with 13 bases between. The CDR3 contains 16 residues. The CDR3 nucleotides read TGTGCCAGCAGCTTGTGGGCCATGTTAACTAACTATGGCTACACCTTC. This codes for CASSLWAMLTNYGYTF.

Only one count was recorded for this clone. V and J are TRBV25-1 and TRBJ1-2; 8 bases line up with TRBD1. The CDR3 consists of 14 residues. With V trimmed by 6 bases and J by 7 bases, 10 bases remained unmatched. The germline V gene has CDR1 MGHDK and CDR2 SYGVNS. Here the CDR3 DNA reads TGTGCCAGCAGGGGGGCAGGGGGCTTGGCTGGCTACACCTTC. It encodes CASRGAGGLAGYTF.

This clone came up many times. The chain employs TRBV3-1 (or the pseudogene TRBV3-2) and TRBJ1-2, with 9 bases matching TRBD1. From germline, CDR1 is LGHDT and CDR2 YNNKEL (reference sequence). The V gene end was trimmed by 0 bases and the J gene end by 3 bases; junction bases not matched to a gene: 8. This CDR3 is 17 amino acids long. The CDR3: CASSQDLTGGADYGYTF. The DNA for the CDR3 is TGTGCCAGCAGCCAAGATCTCACAGGGGGCGCGGACTATGGCTACACCTTC.

V usage is TRBV11-2 and J usage is TRBJ1-6; 8 bases align to TRBD1. The CDR3 consists of 15 residues. J lost 9 bases, V lost 1 base, and 5 bases had no gene match. CDR1 and CDR2 from the germline V gene are SGHAT and FQNNGV. This chain's CDR3 is CASSLGQGYRSPLHF. CDR3 coding DNA: TGTGCCAGCAGCTTAGGACAGGGGTATCGTTCACCCCTCCACTTT. The complete variable domain, with remaining parts taken from reference TRBV11-2 and TRBJ1-6, reads EAGVAQSPRYKIIEKRQSVAFWCNPISGHATLYWYQQILGQGPKLLIQFQNNGVVDDSQLPKDRFSAERLKGVDSTLKIQPAKLEDSAVYLCASSLGQGYRSPLHFGNGTRLTVT.

The rearrangement links TRBV6-2 or TRBV6-3 to TRBJ1-5; D is possibly TRBD1 (6 bases). The CDR3 runs 15 residues. CDR1 MNHEY and CDR2 SVGEGT come from the germline V gene. V was cut by 5 bases and J by 4 bases, with 15 bases left in between. CDR3: CASSKTGTTNQPQHF. Written as DNA, the CDR3 is TGTGCCAGCAGTAAAACCGGGACAACAAATCAGCCCCAGCATTTT.

The genes are TRBV27 and TRBJ1-2; D may be TRBD1 (6 bases). Trimming pared 8 bases from V and 7 bases from J, leaving 20 bases between. This CDR3 is built from 14 residues. Germline V gene data show CDR1 as MNHEY and CDR2 as SMNVEV (reference sequence). The CDR3 here is CASGLRGGEGGYTF. The CDR3, as DNA: TGTGCCAGCGGTCTGAGGGGGGGCGAGGGTGGCTACACCTTC.

The V call is TRBV4-1, the J call TRBJ1-2; the D gene is possibly TRBD1 (6 bases). V was clipped by 1 base and J by 3 bases, with 12 bases between them. Germline CDR1 MGHRA, CDR2 YSYEKL. This CDR3 contains 15 residues. The CDR3 reads CASSQVTGTHYGYTF. Here the CDR3 DNA reads TGCGCCAGCAGCCAAGTGACCGGGACACACTATGGCTACACCTTC.

The chain carries TRBV5-6 and TRBJ1-3; 9 bases fit TRBD1. Germline V CDR1 and CDR2: SGHDT, YYEEEE. The CDR3 totals 18 residues. With 5 bases clipped from V and 4 bases from J, the junction kept 16 bases outside the gene matches. The DNA for the CDR3 is TGTGCCAGCAGTCATGGTCGGGACAGGGTGAATCGAGGAAACACCATATATTTT. It encodes CASSHGRDRVNRGNTIYF.

This rearrangement joins TRBV7-2 to TRBJ1-1, with D tentatively TRBD1 (6 bases). Trimming stripped 4 bases from V and 1 base from J, with 7 bases between. The CDR3 length is 13 residues. Per the germline V gene, CDR1 is SGHTA and CDR2 is FQGNSA. The CDR3 loop reads CASSSDRNTEAFF. The CDR3 nucleotides are TGTGCCAGCAGCTCGGACAGGAACACTGAAGCTTTCTTT. Looking up the rest from reference TRBV7-2 and TRBJ1-1 gives the full variable domain: GAGVSQSPSNKVTEKGKDVELRCDPISGHTALYWYRQSLGQGLEFLIYFQGNSAPDKSGLPSDRFSAERTGGSVSTLTIQRTQQEDSAVYLCASSSDRNTEAFFGQGTRLTVV.

The CDR3 protein is CASSPEMRTPAYEQYF. CDR3 DNA sequence: TGTGCCAGTAGTCCCGAGATGAGGACACCCGCCTACGAGCAGTACTTC. The chain has TRBV19 and TRBJ2-7, with a tentative D call TRBD1 (5 bases). V was clipped by 5 bases and J by 2 bases, with 19 bases between them. Germline V CDR1 and CDR2: LNHDA, SQIVND (reference sequence). This CDR3 spans 16 amino acids. Using reference TRBV19 and TRBJ2-7 for the parts outside the CDR3, the full variable domain is DGGITQSPKYLFRKEGQNVTLSCEQNLNHDAMYWYRQDPGQGLRLIYYSQIVNDFQKGDIAEGYSVSREKKESFPLTVTSAQKNPTAFYLCASSPEMRTPAYEQYFGPGTRLTVT.

The chain links TRBV11-3 to TRBJ2-5; TRBD1 aligns across 7 bases. CDR3 length equals 17 residues. Germline values: CDR1 SGHNT, CDR2 YENEEA. After removal of 6 bases from V and 2 bases from J, the junction contained 15 bases not matched to a gene. The CDR3 here is CASSPVRGPSPQETQYF. CDR3 nucleotide sequence: TGTGCCAGCAGTCCCGTGAGGGGGCCGTCCCCACAAGAGACCCAGTACTTC.

In the case of this clone: Germline is not matched at one junction end, which may reflect a read error. The chain is built from TRBV15 and TRBJ1-2, with TRBD1 identical over 7 bases. Germline V gene data show CDR1 as LNHNV and CDR2 as YYDKDF (reference sequence). This CDR3 is built from 13 residues. Written as DNA, the CDR3 is TGTGCCACCAGCAGAGGGCTGGACAGGACCCTCCGATTC. Residues: CATSRGLDRTLRF.

V gene TRBV2 combines with J gene TRBJ1-3, with 8 bases that match TRBD1. The junction had 11 bases not matched to a gene; V was cut back by 3 bases and J by 1 base. Germline V gene data show CDR1 as SNHLY and CDR2 as FYNNEI. The CDR3 is 18 residues long. CDR3 DNA: TGTGCCAGCAGTGAGACAGGGGCTGGCGCTATTTCTGGAAACACCATATATTTT. Encoded protein: CASSETGAGAISGNTIYF.

The chain links TRBV24-1 to TRBJ2-3, with 10 bases aligning to TRBD2. CDR1 is KGHDR, CDR2 SFDVKD, per germline. The CDR3 loop spans 16 amino acids. V shed 4 bases, J shed 4 bases, and the junction held 7 bases outside the gene matches. The CDR3 loop reads CATSDRTSGVADTQYF. The CDR3 DNA sequence: TGTGCCACCAGTGACCGAACTAGCGGGGTGGCAGATACGCAGTATTTT.

CDR3 sequence reads: CAWSAPGQGVHF. The CDR3 region has the DNA TGTGCCTGGAGTGCGCCGGGACAGGGGGTGCATTTT. The V gene is TRBV30, the J gene TRBJ1-5; TRBD1 matches 11 bases. J was trimmed by 15 bases and V by 1 base; bases with no gene match: 5. This CDR3 is built from 12 residues. Germline-derived CDR1 and CDR2 are GTSNPN and SVGIG (reference sequence).

The rearrangement links TRBV19 to TRBJ1-1, with D possibly TRBD1 on 6 matching bases. Germline CDR1 reads LNHDA; CDR2 reads SQIVND (reference sequence). The CDR3 extends over 13 amino acids. The V end was cut by 6 bases, the J end by 4 bases, with 12 bases between. The CDR3 loop is CASSWGQGTEAFF. In DNA form, the CDR3 reads TGTGCCAGTAGCTGGGGGCAGGGCACTGAAGCTTTCTTT.

The rearrangement joins TRBV20-1 to TRBJ2-7, with 8 bases matching TRBD2. This CDR3 is built from 15 residues. Germline lookup yields CDR1 DFQATT and CDR2 SNEGSKA (reference sequence). Unmatched junction bases numbered 7, after V lost 3 bases and J lost 0 bases. The CDR3 nucleotides are TGCAGTGCTAGTGGTCGGGGGGGGAGCTCCTACGAGCAGTACTTC. It encodes CSASGRGGSSYEQYF.

The V and J genes are TRBV6-5 and TRBJ2-2; a weak D match, TRBD2 (6 bases). The CDR3 consists of 15 residues. V shed 4 bases and J shed 5 bases, with 14 bases lying between them. Germline loops: CDR1 MNHEY, CDR2 SVGAGI. The CDR3 spells CASSSDGGKTGELFF. Written as DNA, the CDR3 is TGTGCCAGCAGTTCGGACGGAGGGAAGACCGGGGAGCTGTTTTTT.

The chain carries TRBV6-5 and TRBJ2-2, with 8 bases fitting TRBD1. The CDR3 consists of 16 residues. The germline V gene encodes CDR1 MNHEY and CDR2 SVGAGI. V lost 0 bases to trimming and J lost 6 bases; unmatched junction nucleotides: 6. CDR3 amino acids: CASSYSRRTGSGELFF. For the CDR3, the DNA is TGTGCCAGCAGTTACTCTAGGCGGACAGGGTCCGGGGAGCTGTTTTTT.

The rearrangement uses TRBV18 and TRBJ1-2; TRBD1 aligns across 7 bases. Germline CDR1 and CDR2: KGHSH and LQKENI. J was trimmed by 4 bases and V by 4 bases; bases with no gene match: 9. The CDR3 is 15 residues long. The CDR3, as DNA: TGTGCCAGCTCACAAACGGCACAGGGGACCTATGGCTACACCTTC. Translating gives CASSQTAQGTYGYTF.

In DNA, the CDR3 is TGTGCCAGCAGCTTGGGACAGGGCGGATCACCCCTCCACTTT. Translated: CASSLGQGGSPLHF. The chain carries TRBV5-8 and TRBJ1-6, with 7 bases matching TRBD1. Germline CDR1 SGHTS, CDR2 YDEGEE. CDR3 length equals 14 residues. Trimming took 0 bases from V and 10 from J; bases not matched to a gene: 4.

The J gene is TRBJ1-4, the V gene TRBV28, with 9 bases lining up with TRBD1. The germline V gene has CDR1 MDHEN and CDR2 SYDVKM. This CDR3 comprises 15 residues. The J segment lost 0 bases and the V segment lost 6 bases, leaving 2 bases of the junction unmatched. CDR3 loop: CASRDRGATNEKLFF. CDR3 DNA sequence: TGTGCCAGCAGGGACAGGGGCGCAACTAATGAAAAACTGTTTTTT.

This sequence joins TRBV5-4 and TRBJ2-5; TRBD2 is a possible D gene (7 bases). This CDR3 spans 15 amino acids. V lost 6 bases to trimming and J lost 3 bases, with 18 bases between them. Per germline, CDR1 SGHNT and CDR2 YYREEE (reference sequence). CDR3 residues: CASKPRGALEETQYF. Here the CDR3 DNA reads TGTGCCAGCAAACCCCGGGGGGCCCTTGAAGAGACCCAGTACTTC. The entire variable domain, with the rest obtained from reference TRBV5-4 and TRBJ2-5, is as follows: ETGVTQSPTHLIKTRGQQVTLRCSSQSGHNTVSWYQQALGQGPQFIFQYYREEENGRGNFPPRFSGLQFPNYSSELNVNALELDDSALYLCASKPRGALEETQYFGPGTRLLVL.

Here the CDR3 reads CASSLDGQETQYF. The CDR3 coding sequence is TGTGCCAGCAGCTTAGACGGCCAAGAGACCCAGTACTTC. The chain combines TRBV11-3 with TRBJ2-5; D is uncertain. This CDR3 spans 13 amino acids. Germline CDR1 and CDR2: SGHNT and YENEEA. V lost 0 bases and J 1 base, leaving 3 bases between the germline ends.